The T cell receptor beta chain under discussion was sequenced for a study of cytomegalovirus exposure and HLA in healthy donors. The table lists this clone with a few counts. Distinct nucleotide sequences in the sample also encode this CDR3. This CDR3 has 15 residues. Trimming took 2 bases from V and 0 from J, leaving 8 bases between them. Germline values: CDR1 PRHDT, CDR2 FYEKMQ (reference sequence). Primers for the PCR totalled 60 Vbeta and 13 Jbeta. Method: immunoSEQ multiplex PCR; TCRdb's copy keeps in-frame clones and lacks some. The data show approximately 190,000 clones, 70% to 80% seen once. The gene calls are TRBV13 and TRBJ1-3, with D unclear. The sample was PBMCs. The sequence was obtained from a woman aged 30 to 39 in good health and CMV-seropositive. Here the CDR3 reads CASSLPGSSGNTIYF. The CDR3 nucleotides read TGTGCCAGCAGCTTACCCGGGAGCTCTGGAAACACCATATATTTT.